This T cell receptor beta chain was sequenced in a study of patients and donors after allogeneic stem cell transplantation. TCRdb fed the RT-PCR reads into MiXCR, producing one record per CDR3 protein. The sample lists hundreds of thousands of distinct CDR3 sequences, more than 15% occurring once. The CDR3 has 14 residues. Germline V gene data show CDR1 as SGHVS and CDR2 as FQNEAQ. V was trimmed by 1 base and J by 9 bases, leaving 13 bases between them. Sequences were obtained from blood, either unsorted or a sorted T cell fraction (not recorded which). This rearrangement joins TRBV7-8 to TRBJ2-1, with D tentatively TRBD1 (5 bases). This clonotype was sampled from a human donor who was either an allogeneic HSCT recipient or a stem cell or donor lymphocyte infusion donor (not recorded which). It is not recorded whose cells these are; they may come from a transplant donor. The CDR3: CASSLEGKTTEQFF. CDR3 DNA: TGTGCCAGCAGCTTAGAGGGGAAGACGACTGAGCAGTTCTTC.